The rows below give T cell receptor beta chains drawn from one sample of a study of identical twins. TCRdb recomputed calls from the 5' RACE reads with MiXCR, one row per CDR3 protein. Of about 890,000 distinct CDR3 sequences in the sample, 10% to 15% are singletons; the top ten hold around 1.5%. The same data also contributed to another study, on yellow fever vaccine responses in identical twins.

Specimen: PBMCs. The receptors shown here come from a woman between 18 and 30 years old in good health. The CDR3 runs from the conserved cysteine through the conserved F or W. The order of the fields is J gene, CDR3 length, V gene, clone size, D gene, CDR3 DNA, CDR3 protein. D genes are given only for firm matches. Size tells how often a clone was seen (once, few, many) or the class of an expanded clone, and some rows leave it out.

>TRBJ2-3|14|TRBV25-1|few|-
TGTGCCAGCAGTGATTGGGGAGGATCAGATACGCAGTATTTT
CASSDWGGSDTQYF
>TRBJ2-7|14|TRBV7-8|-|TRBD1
TGTGCCAGCAGCTTAAGGGACAGGGGAATGGAGCAGTACTTC
CASSLRDRGMEQYF
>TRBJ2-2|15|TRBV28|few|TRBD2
TGTGCCAGCAGTTTGTCTGGGACTACCACCGGGGAGCTGTTTTTT
CASSLSGTTTGELFF
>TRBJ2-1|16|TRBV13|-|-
TGTGCCAGCAGCTTAAACTTGAAGAGCTCCTACAATGAGCAGTTCTTC
CASSLNLKSSYNEQFF
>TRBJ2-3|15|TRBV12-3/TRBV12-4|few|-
TGTGCCAGCAGCTCCGGACAGTTTAGGACAGATACGCAGTATTTT
CASSSGQFRTDTQYF
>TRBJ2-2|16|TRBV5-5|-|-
TGTGCCAGCAGCTTACGGCTCAGCGATCTAACCGGGGAGCTGTTTTTT
CASSLRLSDLTGELFF
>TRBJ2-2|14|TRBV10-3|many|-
TGTGCCATCAGTGAGGCAACGAACACCGGGGAGCTGTTTTTT
CAISEATNTGELFF
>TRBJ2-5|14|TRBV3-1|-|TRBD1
TGTGCCAGCGTGGGACAGGGGGCATGGGAGACCCAGTACTTC
CASVGQGAWETQYF
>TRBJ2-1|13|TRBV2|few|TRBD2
TGTGCCAGCGACGCTAGCGGGACCCATGTGCAGTTCTTC
CASDASGTHVQFF
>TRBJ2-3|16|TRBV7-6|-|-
TGTGCCAGCAGCTTAGGCATAGCTGGGTTCACAGATACGCAGTATTTT
CASSLGIAGFTDTQYF
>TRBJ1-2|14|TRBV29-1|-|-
TGCAGCGTTGAAGACCGGGGAACTAACTATGGCTACACCTTC
CSVEDRGTNYGYTF
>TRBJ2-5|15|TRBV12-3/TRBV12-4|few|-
TGTGCCAGCAGTTTAGCGGGCAGGCGCCAAGAGACCCAGTACTTC
CASSLAGRRQETQYF
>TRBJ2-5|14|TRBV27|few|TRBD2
TGTGCCAGCAGGGGAGAGGGGCGGGGGAGGACCCAGTACTTC
CASRGEGRGRTQYF
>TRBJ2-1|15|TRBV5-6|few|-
TGTGCCAGCAGCTTGGGGACTGGGGCGAACAATGAGCAGTTCTTC
CASSLGTGANNEQFF
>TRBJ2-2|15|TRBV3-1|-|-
TGTGCCAGCACCCCGGGACACCCGAACACCGGGGAGCTGTTTTTT
CASTPGHPNTGELFF
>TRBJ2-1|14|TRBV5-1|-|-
TGCGCCAGCAGCTTGGATGGGCGGGACAATGAGCAGTTCTTC
CASSLDGRDNEQFF
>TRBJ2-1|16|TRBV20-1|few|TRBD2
TGCAGTGCTAGAGATCAGAAGCGGGGGGGATACAATGAGCAGTTCTTC
CSARDQKRGGYNEQFF
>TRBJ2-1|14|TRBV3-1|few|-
TGTGCCAGCAGCCTGGAGATGATAGACAATGAGCAGTTCTTC
CASSLEMIDNEQFF
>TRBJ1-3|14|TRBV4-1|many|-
TGCGCCAGCAGCCAAGATTATCCTGGAAACACCATATATTTT
CASSQDYPGNTIYF
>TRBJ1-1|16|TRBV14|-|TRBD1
TGTGCCAGCAGCCAGTTTTTGCCGGGACAGGGCGCTGAAGCTTTCTTT
CASSQFLPGQGAEAFF
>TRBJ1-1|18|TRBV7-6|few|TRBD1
TGTGCCAGCAGCCGCGGCCGTCCCGGGACAGGTTGGAACACTGAAGCTTTCTTT
CASSRGRPGTGWNTEAFF
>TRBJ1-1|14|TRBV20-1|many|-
TGCAGTGCTATCAGCCCGGACACCTACACTGAAGCTTTCTTT
CSAISPDTYTEAFF
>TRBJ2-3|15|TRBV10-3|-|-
TGTGCCATCAGTGAGTCACTACCTAGCACAGATACGCAGTATTTT
CAISESLPSTDTQYF
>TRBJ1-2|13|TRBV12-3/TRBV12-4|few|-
TGTGCCAGCAGTTCCCCCAGGGGAGAGGGCTACACCTTC
CASSSPRGEGYTF
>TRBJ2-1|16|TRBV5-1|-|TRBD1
TGCGCCAGCAGCGACCCCAGGGGGAGCTCCTACAATGAGCAGTTCTTC
CASSDPRGSSYNEQFF
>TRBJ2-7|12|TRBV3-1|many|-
TGTGCCAGCAGCCAGGCATCCTACGAGCAGTACTTC
CASSQASYEQYF
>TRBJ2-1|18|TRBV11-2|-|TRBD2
TGTGCCAGCAGCTTAGTAATACGGCCGGCTAGCGGGAGCAATGAGCAGTTCTTC
CASSLVIRPASGSNEQFF
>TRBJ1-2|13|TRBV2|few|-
TGTGCCAGCACGAGGACCGCGGACTATGGCTACACCTTC
CASTRTADYGYTF
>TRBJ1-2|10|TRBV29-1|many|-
TGCAGCGTCCGAGGGGAAGGCTACACCTTC
CSVRGEGYTF